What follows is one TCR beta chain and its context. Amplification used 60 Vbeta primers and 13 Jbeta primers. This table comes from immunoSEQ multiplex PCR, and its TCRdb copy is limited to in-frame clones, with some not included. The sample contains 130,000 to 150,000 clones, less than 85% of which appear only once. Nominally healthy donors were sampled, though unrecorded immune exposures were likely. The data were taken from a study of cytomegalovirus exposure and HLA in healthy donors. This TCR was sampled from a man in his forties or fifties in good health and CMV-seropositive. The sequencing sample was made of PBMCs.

The CDR3 loop reads CASSLGEGGDTQYF. The CDR3 coding sequence is TGTGCCAGCAGCTTGGGGGAAGGAGGAGATACGCAGTATTTT. The chain employs TRBV5-4 and TRBJ2-3; D is possibly TRBD2 (5 bases). V gave up 0 bases and J gave up 5 bases, with 10 bases separating them. Looked up from germline, CDR1 is SGHNT and CDR2 is YYREEE (reference sequence). This CDR3 has 14 amino acids.